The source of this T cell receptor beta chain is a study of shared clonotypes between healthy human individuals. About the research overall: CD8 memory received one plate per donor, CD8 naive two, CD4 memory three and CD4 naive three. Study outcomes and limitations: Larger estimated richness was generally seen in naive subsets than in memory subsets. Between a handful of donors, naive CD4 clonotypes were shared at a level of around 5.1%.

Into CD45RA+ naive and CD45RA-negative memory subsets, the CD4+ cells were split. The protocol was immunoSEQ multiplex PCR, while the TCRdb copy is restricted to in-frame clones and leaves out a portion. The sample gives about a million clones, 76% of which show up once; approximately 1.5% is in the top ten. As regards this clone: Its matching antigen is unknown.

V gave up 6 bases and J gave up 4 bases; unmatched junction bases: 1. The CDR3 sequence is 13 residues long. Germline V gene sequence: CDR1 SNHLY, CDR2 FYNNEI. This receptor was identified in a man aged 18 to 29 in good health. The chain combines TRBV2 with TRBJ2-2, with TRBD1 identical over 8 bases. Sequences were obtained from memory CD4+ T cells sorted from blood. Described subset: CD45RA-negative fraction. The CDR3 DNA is TGTGCCAGCAGAGGACAGGGCACCGGGGAGCTGTTTTTT. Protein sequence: CASRGQGTGELFF.